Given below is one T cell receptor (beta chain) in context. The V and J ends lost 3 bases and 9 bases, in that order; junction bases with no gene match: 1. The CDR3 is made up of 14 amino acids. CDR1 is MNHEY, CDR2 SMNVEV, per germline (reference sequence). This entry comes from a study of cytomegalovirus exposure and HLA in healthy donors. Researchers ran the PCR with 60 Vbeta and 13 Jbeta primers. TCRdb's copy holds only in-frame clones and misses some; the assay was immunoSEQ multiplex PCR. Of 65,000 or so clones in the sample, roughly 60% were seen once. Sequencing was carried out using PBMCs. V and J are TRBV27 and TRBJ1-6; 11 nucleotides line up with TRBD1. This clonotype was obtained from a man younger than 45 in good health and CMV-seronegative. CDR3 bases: TGTGCCAGCAGTTTCGGACAGGGGGCTTCACCCCTCCACTTT. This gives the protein CASSFGQGASPLHF.